The rows below give T cell receptor beta chains drawn from one sample of a study of T cell repertoires in cytomegalovirus infection. In TCRdb, the reads were re-called with MiXCR into one record per CDR3 protein. Among more than 200,000 distinct CDR3 sequences listed, approximately 9.1% were seen once. The sample comprised PBMCs. Receptors originate from a human donor in good health (CMV status not recorded). Some clones in this sample may be carry-over from other donors' samples. CDR3s include the opening cysteine and the closing phenylalanine or tryptophan. The order of the fields is clone size, V gene, D gene, J gene, CDR3 protein, CDR3 DNA. A D gene is named only where the DNA matches it firmly. Expanded clones are given a class, and other clones once, few, many or no size at all.

>many|TRBV7-2|NA|TRBJ2-3
CASSLYGSSTDTQYF
TGTGCCAGCAGCTTATACGGGTCTAGCACAGATACGCAGTATTTT
>many|TRBV12-3/TRBV12-4|NA|TRBJ1-2
CASSTGRRPANYGYTF
TGTGCCAGCAGTACGGGAAGACGGCCAGCTAACTATGGCTACACCTTC
>NA|TRBV29-1|TRBD2|TRBJ2-3
CSVQYGTSGRGTQYF
TGCAGCGTTCAATACGGGACTAGCGGGAGAGGTACGCAGTATTTT
>many|TRBV12-3/TRBV12-4|TRBD1|TRBJ2-3
CAISQQGLSTDTQYF
TGTGCCATCTCTCAACAGGGGCTTAGCACAGATACGCAGTATTTT
>NA|TRBV12-3/TRBV12-4|NA|TRBJ1-5
CASSPDQNQPQHF
TGTGCCAGCAGTCCGGACCAAAATCAGCCCCAGCATTTT
>NA|TRBV20-1|TRBD1|TRBJ1-2
CSARRQGDGYTF
TGCAGTGCAAGGAGGCAGGGGGATGGCTACACCTTC
>many|TRBV7-3|NA|TRBJ2-6
CASSLTPGANVLTF
TGTGCCAGCAGCTTGACTCCTGGGGCCAACGTCCTGACTTTC
>few|TRBV2|NA|TRBJ1-1
CASSDFAGAGTEAFF
TGTGCCAGCAGTGATTTCGCGGGGGCAGGCACTGAAGCTTTCTTT
>many|TRBV11-2|NA|TRBJ1-1
CASSQGLGATGFAFF
TGTGCCAGCAGCCAGGGTTTAGGGGCCACGGGCTTCGCTTTCTTT
>NA|TRBV29-1|NA|TRBJ1-3
CSVGINRVSGNTIYF
TGCAGCGTTGGGATAAACAGGGTCTCTGGAAACACCATATATTTT
>many|TRBV7-2|NA|TRBJ1-1
CASSPRFTEAFF
TGTGCCAGCAGCCCCCGCTTCACTGAAGCTTTCTTT
>many|TRBV28|NA|TRBJ1-3
CASSLLEGTGNTIYF
TGTGCCAGCAGTTTATTGGAGGGAACCGGAAACACCATATATTTT
>many|TRBV20-1|NA|TRBJ1-1
CSASFNTEAFF
TGCAGTGCTAGTTTTAACACTGAAGCTTTCTTT
>few|TRBV7-2|NA|TRBJ1-4
CASSGRLPGGEKLFF
TGTGCCAGCAGCGGGCGGCTGCCGGGCGGTGAAAAACTGTTTTTT
>many|TRBV7-2|TRBD2|TRBJ2-7
CASSRTSVKDEQYF
TGTGCCAGCAGCCGTACTAGCGTTAAAGACGAGCAGTACTTC
>NA|TRBV29-1|NA|TRBJ1-1
CSVVTLEAFF
TGCAGCGTTGTGACACTTGAAGCTTTCTTT
>many|TRBV12-3/TRBV12-4|NA|TRBJ2-7
CASRPDLSHEQYF
TGTGCCAGCAGGCCGGACTTGTCCCACGAGCAGTACTTC
>many|TRBV10-2|NA|TRBJ2-3
CASSEWSPGDSSTDTQYF
TGCGCCAGCAGTGAATGGTCCCCAGGGGATTCTAGCACAGATACGCAGTATTTT
>few|TRBV20-1|TRBD2|TRBJ2-3
CSARALSGGALDTQYF
TGCAGTGCTAGAGCCCTTAGCGGGGGGGCTTTAGATACGCAGTATTTT
>few|TRBV28|NA|TRBJ1-1
CASWGAGNTEAFF
TGTGCCAGCTGGGGAGCGGGGAACACTGAAGCTTTCTTT
>few|TRBV20-1|TRBD1|TRBJ1-4
CSAPDRAYNEKLFF
TGCAGTGCACCGGACAGGGCCTATAATGAAAAACTGTTTTTT
>many|TRBV28|NA|TRBJ2-5
CASMEGGVETQYF
TGTGCCAGCATGGAAGGGGGTGTCGAGACCCAGTACTTC
>few|TRBV20-1|NA|TRBJ2-7
CSASPSRRRTGLSEQYF
TGCAGTGCTAGTCCATCGCGAAGAAGAACAGGGTTAAGCGAGCAGTACTTC
>few|TRBV10-3|NA|TRBJ2-5
CAISSLQETQYF
TGTGCCATCAGCAGCCTACAAGAGACCCAGTACTTC
>NA|TRBV5-6|TRBD2|TRBJ2-1
CASSLGPGGVSNEQFF
TGTGCCAGCAGCTTGGGGCCGGGAGGTGTATCGAATGAGCAGTTCTTC
>many|TRBV29-1|NA|TRBJ2-2
CSTYGTKGGGELFF
TGCAGCACCTACGGGACTAAAGGGGGCGGGGAGCTGTTTTTT
>NA|TRBV5-1|TRBD2|TRBJ2-5
CASSLKPPGLAGEETQYF
TGCGCCAGCAGCTTAAAACCACCGGGACTAGCGGGGGAAGAGACCCAGTACTTC
>NA|TRBV4-3|TRBD2|TRBJ2-1
CASSQASGSTEQFF
TGCGCCAGCAGCCAAGCTAGCGGGAGTACTGAGCAGTTCTTC
>few|TRBV7-8|NA|TRBJ2-7
CASSLAVRVWLDEQYF
TGTGCCAGCAGCTTAGCGGTCAGAGTGTGGCTTGACGAGCAGTACTTC
>few|TRBV28|TRBD1|TRBJ1-1
CASSLGMDRDTEAFF
TGTGCCAGCAGTTTGGGGATGGACAGGGACACTGAAGCTTTCTTT
>few|TRBV7-2|NA|TRBJ1-2
CASSLGRNDYGYTF
TGTGCCAGCAGCTTAGGGAGGAACGACTATGGCTACACCTTC
>many|TRBV6-1|NA|TRBJ1-5
CASSSRDSNNQPQHF
TGTGCCAGCAGTTCCCGGGACTCGAACAATCAGCCCCAGCATTTT
>few|TRBV12-3/TRBV12-4|NA|TRBJ1-5
CASSPIGGSNQPQHF
TGTGCCAGCAGCCCCATCGGCGGGAGCAATCAGCCCCAGCATTTT
>many|TRBV7-8|TRBD1|TRBJ2-4
CASSLSAYAGTGVAKNIQYF
TGTGCCAGCAGCTTATCCGCCTATGCCGGGACAGGAGTAGCCAAAAACATTCAGTACTTC
>few|TRBV29-1|NA|TRBJ2-1
CSVESFSYNEQFF
TGCAGCGTTGAGTCTTTCTCCTACAATGAGCAGTTCTTC